Reported below is one T cell receptor (beta chain). What it binds is not known. TCRdb's copy holds only in-frame clones and misses some; the assay was immunoSEQ multiplex PCR. Of around 21,000 clones detected, around four fifths appear once; the ten largest clones hold 6% to 7.5%. The record originates from a study of PD-1 blockade in classical Hodgkin lymphoma. Whole-study findings and limits: The study reported lower baseline TCR diversity in newly diagnosed patients than in healthy donors. There remain no defined causes for the repertoire differences, which possibly reflect disease activity or prior therapy. Diversity in CD4+ TCRs, unlike that measured in CD8+ TCRs, had risen significantly by C4D1.

The CDR3 is made up of 13 amino acids. Trimming took off 0 bases at V and 8 bases at J, with 11 bases between the two ends. Germline V lookup: CDR1 SGDLS, CDR2 YYNGEE. Time point described: cycle 4 day 1 (C4D1), after six to seven weeks of nivolumab. Every patient relapsed after autologous stem cell transplantation, and brentuximab vedotin exposure varied. The investigators isolated CD8+ T cells from thawed PBMCs using magnetic negative selection. This specimen consisted of CD8+ T cells from blood, obtained before the fourth cycle of nivolumab. This clonotype was sampled from a human donor with classical Hodgkin lymphoma. The chain combines TRBV9 with TRBJ1-1; D is perhaps TRBD1 (6 bases). DNA of the CDR3: TGTGCCAGCAGCGTAGGCAGCCAGGGGGAAGCTTTCTTT. The encoded protein is CASSVGSQGEAFF.